A selection of T cell receptor beta chains follows, all from one sample in a study of Ad26.COV2.S vaccination and SARS-CoV-2 variants. TCRdb's table, derived via immunoSEQ multiplex PCR, lists solely in-frame clones and lacks some. The sample carries some 340,000 clones, roughly 86% recorded once. Source: peripheral blood, taken in a trial of Ad26.COV2.S vaccine versus placebo. These receptors were taken from a person between 18 and 59 years old who received the Ad26.COV2.S COVID-19 vaccine or a placebo. Each CDR3 is given with its conserved first and last residue. The order of the fields is CDR3 length, V gene, CDR3 protein.

14,TRBV20-1,CSASRGGPDTEAFF
19,TRBV30,CAWSPFRDRGRSYNSPLHF
15,TRBV6-1,CASSDPGQGGTEAFF
17,TRBV9,CASSGSDSTFWNTEAFF
13,TRBV6-5,CASSYAGNQPQHF
12,TRBV29-1,CSVSAQRETQYF
13,TRBV27,CASRLTLGSPLHF
11,TRBV10-3,CAISVKDTIYF
15,TRBV6-2/TRBV6-3,CASSSWAVQARGYTF
14,TRBV27,CASSLIRSNTEAFF
14,TRBV19,CASSGPDGYYGYTF
14,TRBV6-1,CASSEGGGGNTIYF
15,TRBV2,CASSLAGAGYNEQFF
12,TRBV30,CAWSAGWETQYF
15,TRBV11-2,CASSSSSGGWYEQFF
14,TRBV6-5,CASRGGSTNEKLFF
15,TRBV7-8,CASSPQTGSSYEQYF
15,TRBV15,CATSRGTGGTYEQYF
15,TRBV6-2/TRBV6-3,CASSPPPVSTDTQYF
13,TRBV7-2,CASSSFGGQPQHF
20,TRBV11-3,CASSHPFFLIRGPYNSPLHF
17,TRBV19,CASSSQGPGSRSDGYTF
15,TRBV4-2,CASSQPQGFNEKLFF
15,TRBV5-6,CASSVDRVPNYGYTF
17,TRBV7-2,CASSPRTSGVIVREQYF
13,TRBV9,CASSVSVQNEQFF
14,TRBV6-2/TRBV6-3,CASSSDRLANEQFF
15,TRBV19,CASSIPYPNTGELFF
11,TRBV2,CASSVGGAQYF
15,TRBV23-1,CASSQDRAFSYEQYF
15,TRBV6-4,CASRRGGDMNTEAFF
12,TRBV27,CASGNRAREQYF
15,TRBV7-8,CASSLAYSEDQPQHF
15,TRBV7-6,CASSLAEVNTGELFF
12,TRBV10-3,CAISGRTGELFF
11,TRBV19,CASRGFGGYTF
14,TRBV3-1/TRBV3-2,CASSQLGSNTEAFF
15,TRBV6-4,CASSPDSGANYGYTF
15,TRBV7-2,CASSPQRGSGNTIYF
14,TRBV6-1,CASSEDGGTYEQYF
19,TRBV24-1,CATSDSPGLPARANEKLFF
15,TRBV7-9,CASSLTGTGNQPQHF
13,TRBV12-3/TRBV12-4,CASSLGSNQPQHF
13,TRBV18,CASSNRDTYEQYF
15,TRBV6-1,CASSDTGHPYNEQFF
14,TRBV18,CASSPRGRNTEAFF
18,TRBV7-9,CASSSRTGGRRSGNTIYF
13,TRBV6-5,CASRRDSAYEQYF
14,TRBV7-9,CASSLVGQQETQYF
14,TRBV7-8,CASSKGGDTGELFF
15,TRBV29-1,CSVEEGDVMNTEAFF
14,TRBV5-6,CASSPPFSPGLAFF
11,TRBV7-9,CASSRMDREFF
14,TRBV24-1,CATSDSHSNQPQHF